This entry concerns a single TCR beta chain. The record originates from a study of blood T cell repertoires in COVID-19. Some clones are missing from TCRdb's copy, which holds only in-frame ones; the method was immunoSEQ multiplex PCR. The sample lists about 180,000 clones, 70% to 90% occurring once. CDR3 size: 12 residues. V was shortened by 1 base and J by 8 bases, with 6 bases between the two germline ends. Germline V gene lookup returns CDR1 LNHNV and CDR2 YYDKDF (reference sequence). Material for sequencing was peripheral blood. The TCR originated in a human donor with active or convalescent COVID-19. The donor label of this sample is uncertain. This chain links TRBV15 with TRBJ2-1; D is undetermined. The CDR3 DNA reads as TGTGCCACCAGCAGAGCTGGAGATGAGCAGTTCTTC. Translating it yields CATSRAGDEQFF.